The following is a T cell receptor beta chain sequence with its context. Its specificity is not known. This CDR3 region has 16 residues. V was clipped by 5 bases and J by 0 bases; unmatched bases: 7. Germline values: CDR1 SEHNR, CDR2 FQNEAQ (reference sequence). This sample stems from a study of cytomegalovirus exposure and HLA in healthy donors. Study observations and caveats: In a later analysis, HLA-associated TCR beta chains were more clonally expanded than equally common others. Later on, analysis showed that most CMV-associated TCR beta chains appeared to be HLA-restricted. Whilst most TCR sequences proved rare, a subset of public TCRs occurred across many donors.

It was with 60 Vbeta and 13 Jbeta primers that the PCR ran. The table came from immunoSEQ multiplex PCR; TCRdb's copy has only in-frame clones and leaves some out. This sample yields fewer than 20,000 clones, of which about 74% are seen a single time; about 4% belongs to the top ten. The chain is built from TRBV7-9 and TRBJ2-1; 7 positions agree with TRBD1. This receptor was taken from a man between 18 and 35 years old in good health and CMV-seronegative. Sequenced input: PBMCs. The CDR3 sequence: CASSEGQFYSYNEQFF. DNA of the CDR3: TGTGCCAGCAGCGAGGGACAGTTCTACTCCTACAATGAGCAGTTCTTC. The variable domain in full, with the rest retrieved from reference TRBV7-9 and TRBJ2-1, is DTGVSQNPRHKITKRGQNVTFRCDPISEHNRLYWYRQTLGQGPEFLTYFQNEAQLEKSRLLSDRFSAERPKGSFSTLEIQRTEQGDSAMYLCASSEGQFYSYNEQFFGPGTRLTVL.